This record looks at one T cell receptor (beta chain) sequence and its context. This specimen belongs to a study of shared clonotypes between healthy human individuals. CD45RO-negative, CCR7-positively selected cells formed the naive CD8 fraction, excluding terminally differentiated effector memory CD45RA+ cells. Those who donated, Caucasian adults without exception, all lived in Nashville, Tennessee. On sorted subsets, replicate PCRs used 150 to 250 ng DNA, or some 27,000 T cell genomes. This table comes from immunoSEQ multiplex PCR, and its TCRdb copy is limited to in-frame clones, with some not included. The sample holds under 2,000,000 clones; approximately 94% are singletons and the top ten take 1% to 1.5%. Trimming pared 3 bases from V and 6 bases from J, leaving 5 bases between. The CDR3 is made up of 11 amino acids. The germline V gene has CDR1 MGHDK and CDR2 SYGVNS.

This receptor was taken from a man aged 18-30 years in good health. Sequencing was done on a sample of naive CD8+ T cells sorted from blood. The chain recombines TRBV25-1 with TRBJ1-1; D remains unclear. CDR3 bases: TGTGCCAGCAGTGAGGGAGCTGAAGCTTTCTTT. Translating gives CASSEGAEAFF.